This is a list of T cell receptor beta chains from one sample in a study of cytomegalovirus exposure and HLA in healthy donors. Generated by immunoSEQ multiplex PCR, the TCRdb table keeps only in-frame clones and is missing some. The sample records around 99,000 clones, 76% being singletons. Sequencing was done on a sample of PBMCs. Receptors were obtained from a man between 18 and 35 years old in good health and CMV-seronegative. Both conserved end residues are part of each CDR3. Each record gives: V gene, J gene, clone size, D gene, CDR3 protein, CDR3 DNA. The D gene is left open where the match is weak. Size is stated for part of the rows, as once, few or many counts, or as a class when the clone is expanded.

v_call: TRBV23-1
j_call: TRBJ2-7
clone_size: .
d_call: .
cdr3_aa: CASSQSSQPSYEQYF
cdr3_nt: TGCGCCAGCAGTCAATCGTCACAGCCCTCCTACGAGCAGTACTTC

v_call: TRBV6-4
j_call: TRBJ2-3
clone_size: .
d_call: TRBD1
cdr3_aa: CASSVGTGATDTQYF
cdr3_nt: TGTGCCAGCAGTGTTGGGACAGGGGCCACAGATACGCAGTATTTT

v_call: TRBV7-4
j_call: TRBJ1-2
clone_size: once
d_call: TRBD1
cdr3_aa: CASSLSGTGKTNYGYTF
cdr3_nt: TGTGCCAGCAGCTTATCAGGGACAGGGAAGACCAACTATGGCTACACCTTC

v_call: TRBV10-3
j_call: TRBJ1-1
clone_size: .
d_call: .
cdr3_aa: CAISESSLNTEAFF
cdr3_nt: TGTGCCATCAGTGAGTCGAGTTTGAACACTGAAGCTTTCTTT

v_call: TRBV5-1
j_call: TRBJ1-2
clone_size: .
d_call: .
cdr3_aa: CASSLAPGLGYGYTF
cdr3_nt: TGCGCCAGCAGCTTGGCCCCGGGACTGGGCTATGGCTACACCTTC

v_call: TRBV6-6
j_call: TRBJ1-5
clone_size: few
d_call: TRBD1
cdr3_aa: CASGRTGENNQPQHF
cdr3_nt: TGTGCCAGCGGAAGGACAGGGGAAAACAATCAGCCCCAGCATTTT

v_call: TRBV14
j_call: TRBJ2-3
clone_size: .
d_call: .
cdr3_aa: CASSQDHGTAGRDTQYF
cdr3_nt: TGTGCCAGCAGCCAGGATCACGGGACCGCGGGGAGGGATACGCAGTATTTT

v_call: TRBV6-1
j_call: TRBJ2-6
clone_size: .
d_call: .
cdr3_aa: CASSEQGTGANVLTF
cdr3_nt: TGTGCCAGCAGTGAGCAGGGGACTGGGGCCAACGTCCTGACTTTC

v_call: TRBV18
j_call: TRBJ1-4
clone_size: .
d_call: .
cdr3_aa: CASSPIRGLELFF
cdr3_nt: TGTGCCAGCTCACCAATAAGGGGTTTAGAACTGTTTTTT

v_call: TRBV2
j_call: TRBJ1-2
clone_size: .
d_call: TRBD1
cdr3_aa: CASRGLGQKNYGYTF
cdr3_nt: TGTGCCAGCAGGGGATTGGGACAGAAAAACTATGGCTACACCTTC